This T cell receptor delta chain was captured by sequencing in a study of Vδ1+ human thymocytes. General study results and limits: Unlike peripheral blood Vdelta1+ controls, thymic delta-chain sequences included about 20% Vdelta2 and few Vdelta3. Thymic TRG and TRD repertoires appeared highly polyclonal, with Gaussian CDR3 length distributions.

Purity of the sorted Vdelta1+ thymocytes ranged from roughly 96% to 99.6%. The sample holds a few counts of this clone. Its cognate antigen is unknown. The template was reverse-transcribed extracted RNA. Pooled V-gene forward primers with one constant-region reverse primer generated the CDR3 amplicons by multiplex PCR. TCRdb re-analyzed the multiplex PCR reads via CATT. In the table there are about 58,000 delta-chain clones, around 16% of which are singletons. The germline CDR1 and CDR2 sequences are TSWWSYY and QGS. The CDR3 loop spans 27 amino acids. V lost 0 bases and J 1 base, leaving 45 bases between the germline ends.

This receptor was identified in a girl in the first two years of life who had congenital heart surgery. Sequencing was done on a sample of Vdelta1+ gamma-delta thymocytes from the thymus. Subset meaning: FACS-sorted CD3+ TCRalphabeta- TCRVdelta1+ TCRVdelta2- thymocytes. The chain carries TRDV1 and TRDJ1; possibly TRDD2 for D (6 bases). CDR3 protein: CALGELAAEGPAHPTLGTLACTDKLIF. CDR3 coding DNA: TGTGCTCTTGGGGAACTAGCCGCGGAAGGGCCCGCTCATCCTACGTTGGGGACCCTAGCCTGCACCGATAAACTCATCTTT.